This T cell receptor beta chain was observed in a study of human T cells and chemical hapten exposure (dated by TCRdb to about 2021). At the level of the whole study: For sensitization, 2% DPC in acetone was applied to a roughly 2 cm by roughly 2 cm area of upper inner arm skin. Throughout the study period of about 22 weeks, patients also received therapeutic DPC doses to the scalp every week. Patch testing was done on the upper back using Finn chambers containing 0.01% DPC, and results were scored after 6 days according to International Contact Dermatitis Research Group standards. Most of the patients in the cohort were female, and the cohort covered alopecia areata with under or over 50% scalp involvement, alopecia totalis and alopecia universalis. Libraries were combined into a pool for sequencing, and differences in TCR yield between samples came mainly from small differences in library volumes within the pool. This study followed changes in the peripheral blood TCR repertoire in vivo during primary and secondary sensitization of alopecia patients to the hapten diphenylcyclopropenone (DPC). Blood samples were taken from patients before sensitization (week 0) and then at 2, 6 and about 24 weeks after DPC sensitization. About 28 alopecia patients gave blood for TCR sequencing at one to four time points (pre-sensitization, 2, 6 and 24 weeks).

This specimen's time point label, interpreted: patch test 1, 2 weeks after DPC sensitization. The treatment or condition label corresponds to: therapeutic diphenylcyclopropenone sensitization with weekly scalp DPC. At every patch-test visit, the blood draw took place before the patch test was put on. Patients were considered eligible if aged 18 to 70, diagnosed with alopecia and deemed suitable for DPC therapy, and patients were excluded if pregnant. Unfractionated whole blood was collected in Tempus Blood RNA tubes, and total RNA was extracted from that blood. The library was built by means of RACE. This sample was sequenced with a NextSeq 500. During library preparation, unique molecular identifiers were attached to individual cDNA molecules so that TCRs could be counted in a quantitative, reproducible way. From each blood RNA sample, both TCR alpha and TCR beta chains were sequenced. The authors' pipeline ran thus. A median of about 89,000 TCRs per sample was observed, with a range of about 23,224 to 690,600. V, J and CDR3 annotation of the TCR reads was performed with the Decombinator software suite. To make PS versus PT1 abundance plots, every sample was subsampled to the same number of TCRs (28,000). Expanded TCRs were defined as absent before sensitization and observed at least eight times at the 2-week time point. TCRdb cleaned the public reads at Q25 with fastp, built clones with MiXCR and kept in-frame beta chains. Each record represents a unique CDR3 protein, reported with the most common genes and DNA among its rows. For this entry, the V and J calls and clone size follow TCRdb and not the study's own pipeline. This sample comprises about 120,000 distinct CDR3 sequences, roughly 15% of them detected only once. The ten largest clones represent over 0.85% of the sample.

This clonotype showed up just a few times. No antigen is known for it. Base-call qualities are not available, and no considerably larger clone is one nucleotide away. The research as a whole found: A positive correlation was found between the number of PT1 expanded TCRs and patch test score, with significance reached at thresholds 8, 16 and 32 but not 4. After repeated subsampling, the strength of the expansion versus patch-test correlation and the threshold at which it became significant changed. DPC sensitization did not change how many TCRs were above 1 in 1000 frequency, and no evidence was found of alterations in global repertoire structure. Significantly more large CDR3 similarity clusters were formed by expanded TCRs than by pre-sensitization or healthy control sets, consistent with antigen-driven responses. Because every patient had alopecia, a presumed autoimmune disease, the patients' immune response might differ from that of healthy individuals.

Reading from cysteine to phenylalanine, the CDR3 counts 16 amino acids. The CDR3 DNA has 48 bases and is translated from base 1. Sequences DFQATT (CDR1) and SNEGSKA (CDR2) are obtained from the germline V gene (reference sequence). Compared with germline, V lacks 5 bases and J lacks 0 bases; bases without a gene match: 7. The chain joins TRBV20-1 to TRBJ2-6; the junction holds 7 bases that match TRBD1. The sequence was collected from a man aged 18 to 35 with alopecia areata. Some clones in this sample may be carry-over from other donors' samples. Sequences were derived from whole blood, sampled in connection with sensitization to the hapten diphenylcyclopropenone (DPC). The CDR3 protein: CSAGTASSSGANVLTF. The bases read TGCAGTGCTGGGACAGCGTCAAGCTCTGGGGCCAACGTCCTGACTTTC.